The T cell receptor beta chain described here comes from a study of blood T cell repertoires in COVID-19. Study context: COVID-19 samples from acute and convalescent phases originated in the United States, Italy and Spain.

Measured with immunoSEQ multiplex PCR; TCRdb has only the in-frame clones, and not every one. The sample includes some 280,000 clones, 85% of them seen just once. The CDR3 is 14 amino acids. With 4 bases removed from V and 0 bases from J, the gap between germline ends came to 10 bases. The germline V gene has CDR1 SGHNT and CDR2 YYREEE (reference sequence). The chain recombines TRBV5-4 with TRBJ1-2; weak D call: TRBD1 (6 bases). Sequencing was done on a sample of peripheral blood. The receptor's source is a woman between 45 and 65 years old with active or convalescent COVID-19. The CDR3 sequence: CASSPQGANYGYTF. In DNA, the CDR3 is TGTGCCAGCAGCCCACAGGGAGCTAACTATGGCTACACCTTC.